This T cell receptor beta chain was observed in a study of OX40 agonist ivuxolimab in advanced cancers. For the study at large: In this cohort, patients received ivuxolimab, an agonistic anti-OX40 (CD134) antibody.

Note on this clone: Its target is not known.

The table came from immunoSEQ multiplex PCR; TCRdb's copy has only in-frame clones and leaves some out. Of tens of thousands of clones listed, about 80% are singletons. The CDR3 length is 14 residues. In germline, CDR1 is MNHEY, CDR2 SMNVEV (reference sequence). Trimming took 2 bases from V and 7 from J, leaving 13 bases between them. Points from the study as a whole: Individuals who were partial responders at 0.1-3.0 mg/kg had clonal expansion that ranked among the lowest.

The TCR was taken from an adult with an advanced solid tumor such as melanoma, head and neck, liver or kidney cancer. The material sequenced was CD4+ or CD8+ T cells sorted from blood, taken in a trial of the OX40 agonist ivuxolimab. The V gene is TRBV27, the J gene TRBJ2-3; maybe TRBD1 (5 bases). In DNA form, the CDR3 reads TGTGCCAGCAGTTTAACGGCTAGGGGAAATACGCAGTATTTT. Translating it yields CASSLTARGNTQYF.